The sequence of this T cell receptor beta chain was determined in a study of blood T cell repertoires in COVID-19. At the level of the study: The United States, Italy and Spain were the sources of the acute and convalescent COVID-19 samples. T cells, B-cell-depleted T cells, or PBMCs supplied cDNA or gDNA.

The data were produced by immunoSEQ multiplex PCR, yet TCRdb's version contains in-frame clones alone and is incomplete. In the table there are 180,000 or so clones, 80% to 90% of which are singletons. This receptor was obtained from a man between 18 and 29 years old with active or convalescent COVID-19. Sequences were obtained from peripheral blood.

The CDR3 loop reads CASSHGQGGYEQYF. The CDR3, as DNA: TGTGCCAGCAGCCATGGACAGGGGGGTTACGAGCAGTACTTC. The chain joins TRBV3-1 (or the pseudogene TRBV3-2) to TRBJ2-7; TRBD1 matches at 10 bases. Germline V CDR1 and CDR2: LGHDT, YNNKEL (reference sequence). This CDR3 has 14 amino acids. The junction had 3 bases not matched to a gene; V was cut back by 3 bases and J by 4 bases.